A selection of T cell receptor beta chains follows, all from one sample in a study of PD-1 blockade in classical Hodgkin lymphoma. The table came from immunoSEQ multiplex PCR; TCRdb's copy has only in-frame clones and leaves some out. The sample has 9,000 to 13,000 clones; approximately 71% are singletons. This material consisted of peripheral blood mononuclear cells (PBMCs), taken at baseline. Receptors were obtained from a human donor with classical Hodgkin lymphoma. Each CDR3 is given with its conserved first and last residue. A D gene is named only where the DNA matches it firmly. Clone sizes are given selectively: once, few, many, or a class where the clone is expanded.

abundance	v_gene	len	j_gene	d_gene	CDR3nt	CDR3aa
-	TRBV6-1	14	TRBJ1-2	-	TGTGCCAGCAGAAGAAATGAGGGGATCTATGGCTACACCTTC	CASRRNEGIYGYTF
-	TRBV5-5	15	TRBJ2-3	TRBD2	TGTGCCAGCAGCATGGGACTAGCGGGAGCAGATACGCAGTATTTT	CASSMGLAGADTQYF
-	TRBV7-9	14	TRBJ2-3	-	TGTGCCACGCCCCAAGCACCAGGCACAGATACGCAGTATTTT	CATPQAPGTDTQYF
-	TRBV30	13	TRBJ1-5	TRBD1	TGTGCCTGGAGCAGGGGGCAGGATCAGCCCCAGCATTTT	CAWSRGQDQPQHF
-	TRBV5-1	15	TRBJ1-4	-	TGCGCCAGCAGCTCAGGACAGACAACGAATGAAAAACTGTTTTTT	CASSSGQTTNEKLFF
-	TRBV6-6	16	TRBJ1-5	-	TGTGCCAGCAGTTACTCGATGGGGGTTGGCAATCAGCCCCAGCATTTT	CASSYSMGVGNQPQHF
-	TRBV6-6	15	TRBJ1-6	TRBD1	TGTGCCAGCCAACCCGCGACAGGGTTCGATTCACCCCTCCACTTT	CASQPATGFDSPLHF
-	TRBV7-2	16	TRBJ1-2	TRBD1	TGTGCCAGCAGCTTAGGGGGGGACAGTGCGATCTATGGCTACACCTTC	CASSLGGDSAIYGYTF
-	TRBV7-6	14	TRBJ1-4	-	TGTGCCAGCAAGGGCCAGATCGGTAATGAAAAACTGTTTTTT	CASKGQIGNEKLFF
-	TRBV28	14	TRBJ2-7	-	TGTGCCAGCAGTAAAGGCGGACCGCTCCGCGAGCAGTACTTC	CASSKGGPLREQYF
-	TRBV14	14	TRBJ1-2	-	TGTGCCAGCAGCCCATCTCTAATGGGGGGCGGCTACACCTTC	CASSPSLMGGGYTF
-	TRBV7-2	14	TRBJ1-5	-	TGTGCCAGCAGCTTAGGGGAGGGCAATCAGCCCCAGCATTTT	CASSLGEGNQPQHF
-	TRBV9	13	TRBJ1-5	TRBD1	TGTGCCAGCCCAACAGGGGGGAATCAGCCCCAGCATTTT	CASPTGGNQPQHF
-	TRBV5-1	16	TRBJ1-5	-	TGCGCCAGCAGCTTGGGCGTCGGCGGATACAATCAGCCCCAGCATTTT	CASSLGVGGYNQPQHF
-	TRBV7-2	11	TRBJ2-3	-	TGCCAGGGCGGGGTCACAGATACGCAGTATTTT	CQGGVTDTQYF
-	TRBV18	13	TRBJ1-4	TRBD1	TGTGCCAGCTCTAGGGACAGGGCTGAAAAACTGTTTTTT	CASSRDRAEKLFF
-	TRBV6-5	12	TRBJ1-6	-	TGTGCCAGCAGTTCAATGGAGTCACCCCTCCACTTT	CASSSMESPLHF
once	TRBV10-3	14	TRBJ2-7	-	TGTGCCATCAGTGCCACTAGTTTCCCCAACGAGCAGTACTTC	CAISATSFPNEQYF
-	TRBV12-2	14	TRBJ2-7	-	TGTGCAAGTCGCCTATCACATATGCGACCCGAGCAGTACTTC	CASRLSHMRPEQYF
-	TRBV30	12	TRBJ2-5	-	TGTGCCTGGGATACAGGGCAAGAGACCCAGTACTTC	CAWDTGQETQYF
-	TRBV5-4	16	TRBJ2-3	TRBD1	TGTGCCAGCAGCGGTAGCAGACAGGGATCCACAGATACGCAGTATTTT	CASSGSRQGSTDTQYF
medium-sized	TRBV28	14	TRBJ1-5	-	TGTGCCAGCAGTCTAGGGGGATACGGTCAGCCCCAGCATTTT	CASSLGGYGQPQHF
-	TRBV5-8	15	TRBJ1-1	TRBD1	TGTGCCAGCAGCTTCCGGGACAGGGCGAACACTGAAGCTTTCTTT	CASSFRDRANTEAFF
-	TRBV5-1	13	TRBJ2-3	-	TGCGCCAGCAGCTCCATACCGTCAGATACGCAGTATTTT	CASSSIPSDTQYF
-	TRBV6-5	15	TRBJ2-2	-	TGTGCCAGCAGTTACGCTCGGGGTCGGACCGGGGAGCTGTTTTTT	CASSYARGRTGELFF
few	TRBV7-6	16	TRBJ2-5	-	TGTGCCAGCAGCTTACAGCAGGGGGGTTTCCAAGAGACCCAGTACTTC	CASSLQQGGFQETQYF
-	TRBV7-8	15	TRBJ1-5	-	TGTGCCAGCAGCTTAACAGGGCTCGTTGGTCAGCCCCAGCATTTT	CASSLTGLVGQPQHF
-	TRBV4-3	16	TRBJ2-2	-	TGCGCCAGCAGCCAAGACTTCAGCGTGAACACCGGGGAGCTGTTTTTT	CASSQDFSVNTGELFF
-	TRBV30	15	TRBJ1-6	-	TGTGCCTGGAGTCTGGGGGCTTCCTATAATTCACCCCTCCACTTT	CAWSLGASYNSPLHF
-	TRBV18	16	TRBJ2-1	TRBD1	TGTGCCAGCTCACGCGGGACAGGCGGCTCCTACAATGAGCAGTTCTTC	CASSRGTGGSYNEQFF
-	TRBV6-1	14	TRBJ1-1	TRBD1	TGTGCCAGCAGTGGCAGACAGGGCGGGACTGAAGCTTTCTTT	CASSGRQGGTEAFF
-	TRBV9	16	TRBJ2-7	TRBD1	TGTGCCAGCAGCGTAGACCCCCAGGGGGCAAACGGGGAGCAGTACTTC	CASSVDPQGANGEQYF
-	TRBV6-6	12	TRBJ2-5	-	TGTGCCAGCAGGGGAAGTGGGGAGACCCAGTACTTC	CASRGSGETQYF
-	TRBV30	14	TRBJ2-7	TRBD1	TGTGCCTGGAGTGTGGCAGGGGGCCTTAACGAGCAGTACTTC	CAWSVAGGLNEQYF
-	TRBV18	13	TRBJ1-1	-	TGTGCCAGCTCACCAATGAGGGTCAGTGAAGCTTTCTTT	CASSPMRVSEAFF
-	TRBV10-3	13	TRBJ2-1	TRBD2	TGTGCCATCACTGGGACTAGTAGAAATGAGCAGTTCTTC	CAITGTSRNEQFF
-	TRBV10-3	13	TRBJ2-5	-	TGTGCCATCAGTAACAGTGAACAAGAGACCCAGTACTTC	CAISNSEQETQYF
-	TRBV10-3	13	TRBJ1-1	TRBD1	TGTGCCATCAGACCCACAGGGGATGTTGAAGCTTTCTTT	CAIRPTGDVEAFF
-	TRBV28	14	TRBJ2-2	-	TGTGCCAGCAGGGGAGCACTGAGCTTTGGGGAGCTGTTTTTT	CASRGALSFGELFF
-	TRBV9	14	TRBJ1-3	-	TGTGCCAGCAGCGATGGGCACTCTGGAAACACCATATATTTT	CASSDGHSGNTIYF
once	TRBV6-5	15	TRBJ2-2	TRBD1	TGTGCTACACGACGCGGGACAGGGGGAACCGGGGAGCTGTTTTTT	CATRRGTGGTGELFF
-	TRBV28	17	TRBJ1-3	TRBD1	TGTGCCAGCAGTTTAGAACAGGGGGCGCTTGCTGGAAACACCATATATTTT	CASSLEQGALAGNTIYF
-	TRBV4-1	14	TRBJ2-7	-	TGCGCCAGCAGCCCTACTAGGGGCGGCTACGAGCAGTACTTC	CASSPTRGGYEQYF
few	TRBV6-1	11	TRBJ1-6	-	TGTGCCAGCAGAAGAAATTCACCCCTCCACTTT	CASRRNSPLHF
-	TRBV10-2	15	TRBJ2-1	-	TGCGCCAGCAACCCTATCCCAGAACGCTACAATGAGCAGTTCTTC	CASNPIPERYNEQFF
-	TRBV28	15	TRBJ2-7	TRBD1	TGTGCCAGCAGTTTGCTCGACAGGGAGCCTTACGAGCAGTACTTC	CASSLLDREPYEQYF
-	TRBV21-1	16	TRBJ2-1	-	TGTGCCAGCAGCTCCCGAGCGGGAGTAACCTACAATGAGCAGTTCTTC	CASSSRAGVTYNEQFF
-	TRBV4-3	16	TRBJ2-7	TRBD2	TGCGCCAGCAGCCAAGAACGGACTAGCGGGACCTACGAGCAGTACTTC	CASSQERTSGTYEQYF
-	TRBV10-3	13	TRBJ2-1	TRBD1	TGTGCCATCAGTGGGACAGGGTACAATGAGCAGTTCTTC	CAISGTGYNEQFF
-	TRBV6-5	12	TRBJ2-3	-	TGTGCCAGCAGTCACCAAACAGATACGCAGTATTTT	CASSHQTDTQYF
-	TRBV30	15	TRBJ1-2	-	TGTGCCTGGAGGTTATGGAACTCAGTTAACTATGGCTACACCTTC	CAWRLWNSVNYGYTF
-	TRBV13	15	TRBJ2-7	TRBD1	TGTGCCAGCAGCCACTCTGGGCAGGGGGCGGGGGAGCAGTACTTC	CASSHSGQGAGEQYF
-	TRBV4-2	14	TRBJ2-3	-	TGTGCCAGCAGCGGGTTAGCTCCCACAGATACGCAGTATTTT	CASSGLAPTDTQYF
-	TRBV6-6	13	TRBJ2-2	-	TGTGCCAGCAGGCTCCAGGGCACCGGGGAGCTGTTTTTT	CASRLQGTGELFF